The clone carrying this TCR beta chain was seen a handful of times. The entry originates in a study of blood T cell repertoires in COVID-19. V lost 4 bases to trimming and J lost 4 bases, with 24 bases between them. The CDR3 consists of 17 residues. CDR1 SGHNT and CDR2 YYREEE come from the germline V gene (reference sequence). Assay: immunoSEQ multiplex PCR; the TCRdb copy retains only in-frame clones and omits some. The repertoire holds around 68,000 clones, about 90% seen once, with 16% in the top ten. The Seattle site enrolled patients during active infection and followed them longitudinally. This clonotype was sampled from a man in his forties with COVID-19, enrolled during active disease. The rearrangement joins TRBV5-4 to TRBJ2-7, with a possible D match to TRBD2 (6 bases). Sequencing input: peripheral blood. The CDR3 loop reads CASSTRGARPKGYEQYF. The CDR3 coding sequence is TGTGCCAGCAGCACCCGCGGGGCGCGCCCCAAGGGATACGAGCAGTACTTC. The variable domain in full, with the rest retrieved from reference TRBV5-4 and TRBJ2-7, is ETGVTQSPTHLIKTRGQQVTLRCSSQSGHNTVSWYQQALGQGPQFIFQYYREEENGRGNFPPRFSGLQFPNYSSELNVNALELDDSALYLCASSTRGARPKGYEQYFGPGTRLTVT.